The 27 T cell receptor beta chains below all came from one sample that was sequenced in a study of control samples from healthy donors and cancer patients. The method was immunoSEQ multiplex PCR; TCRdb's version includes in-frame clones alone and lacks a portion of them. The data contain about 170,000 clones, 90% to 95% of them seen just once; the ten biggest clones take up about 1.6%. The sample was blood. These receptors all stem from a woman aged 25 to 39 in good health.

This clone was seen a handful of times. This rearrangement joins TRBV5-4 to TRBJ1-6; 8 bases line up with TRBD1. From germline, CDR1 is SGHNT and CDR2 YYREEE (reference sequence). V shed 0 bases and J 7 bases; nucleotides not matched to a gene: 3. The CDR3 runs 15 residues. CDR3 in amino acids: CASSLDRGNNSPLHF. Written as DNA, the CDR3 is TGTGCCAGCAGCTTGGACAGGGGGAACAATTCACCCCTCCACTTT.

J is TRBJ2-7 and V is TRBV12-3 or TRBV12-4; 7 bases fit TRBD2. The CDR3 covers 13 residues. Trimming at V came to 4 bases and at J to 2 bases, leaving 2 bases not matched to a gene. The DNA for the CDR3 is TGTGCCAGCAGTTCTAGCGGCCCCTACGAGCAGTACTTC. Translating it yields CASSSSGPYEQYF.

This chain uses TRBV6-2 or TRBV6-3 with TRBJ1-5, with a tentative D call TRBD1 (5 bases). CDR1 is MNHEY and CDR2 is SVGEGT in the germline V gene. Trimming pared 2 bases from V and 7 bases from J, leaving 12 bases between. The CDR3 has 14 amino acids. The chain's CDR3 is CASSYGAGFQPQHF. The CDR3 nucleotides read TGTGCCAGCAGTTACGGGGCAGGGTTCCAGCCCCAGCATTTT.

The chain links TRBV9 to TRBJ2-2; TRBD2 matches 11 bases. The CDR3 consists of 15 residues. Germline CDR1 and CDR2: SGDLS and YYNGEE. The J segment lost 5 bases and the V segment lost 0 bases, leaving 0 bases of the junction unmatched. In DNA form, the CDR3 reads TGTGCCAGCAGCGTAGGGACTAGCGGGACCGGGGAGCTGTTTTTT. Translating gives CASSVGTSGTGELFF. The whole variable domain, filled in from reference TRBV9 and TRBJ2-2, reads DSGVTQTPKHLITATGQRVTLRCSPRSGDLSVYWYQQSLDQGLQFLIQYYNGEERAKGNILERFSAQQFPDLHSELNLSSLELGDSALYFCASSVGTSGTGELFFGEGSRLTVL.

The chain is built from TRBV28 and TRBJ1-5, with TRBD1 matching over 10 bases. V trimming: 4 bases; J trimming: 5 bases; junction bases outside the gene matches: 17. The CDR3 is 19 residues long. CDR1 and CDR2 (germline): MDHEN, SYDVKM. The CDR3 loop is CASSWGTGVTPLIDQPQHF. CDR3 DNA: TGTGCCAGCAGTTGGGGGACAGGGGTTACGCCCTTAATTGATCAGCCCCAGCATTTT.

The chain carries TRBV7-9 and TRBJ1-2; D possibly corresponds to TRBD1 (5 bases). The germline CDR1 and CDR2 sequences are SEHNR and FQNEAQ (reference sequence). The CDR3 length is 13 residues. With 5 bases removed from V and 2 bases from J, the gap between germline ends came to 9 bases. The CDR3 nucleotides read TGTGCCAGCAGCAACCGGGACAACTATGGCTACACCTTC. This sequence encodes CASSNRDNYGYTF.

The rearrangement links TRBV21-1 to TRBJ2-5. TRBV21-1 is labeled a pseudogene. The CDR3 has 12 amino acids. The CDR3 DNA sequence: TGTGCCAGCAGCAAAGCGGGGGAGACCCAGTACTTC. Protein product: CASSKAGETQYF.

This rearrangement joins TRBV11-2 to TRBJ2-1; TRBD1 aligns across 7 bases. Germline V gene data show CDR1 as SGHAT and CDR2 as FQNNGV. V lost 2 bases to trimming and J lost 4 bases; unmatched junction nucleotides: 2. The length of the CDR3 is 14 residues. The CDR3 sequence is CASSLTTGYNEQFF. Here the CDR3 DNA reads TGTGCCAGCAGCTTAACGACAGGGTACAATGAGCAGTTCTTC.

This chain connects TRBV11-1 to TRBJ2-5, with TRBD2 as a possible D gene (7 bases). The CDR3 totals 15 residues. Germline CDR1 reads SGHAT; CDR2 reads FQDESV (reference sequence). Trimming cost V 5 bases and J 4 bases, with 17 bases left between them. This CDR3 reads CASSLSRGAGETQYF. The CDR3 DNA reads TGTGCCAGCAGCCTCTCTCGGGGGGCGGGAGAGACCCAGTACTTC.

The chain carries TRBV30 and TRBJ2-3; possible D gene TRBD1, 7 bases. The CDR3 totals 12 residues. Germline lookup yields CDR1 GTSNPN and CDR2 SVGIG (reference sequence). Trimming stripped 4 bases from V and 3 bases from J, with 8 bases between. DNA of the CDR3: TGTGCCTGGACAGGGGGGACAGATACGCAGTATTTT. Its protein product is CAWTGGTDTQYF.

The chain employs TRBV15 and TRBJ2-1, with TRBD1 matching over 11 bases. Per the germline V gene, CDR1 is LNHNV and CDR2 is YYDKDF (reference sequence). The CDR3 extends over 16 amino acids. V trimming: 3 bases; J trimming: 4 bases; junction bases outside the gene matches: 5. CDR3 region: CATSRRDRGVYNEQFF. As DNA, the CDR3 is TGTGCCACCAGCAGGCGGGACAGGGGGGTGTACAATGAGCAGTTCTTC.

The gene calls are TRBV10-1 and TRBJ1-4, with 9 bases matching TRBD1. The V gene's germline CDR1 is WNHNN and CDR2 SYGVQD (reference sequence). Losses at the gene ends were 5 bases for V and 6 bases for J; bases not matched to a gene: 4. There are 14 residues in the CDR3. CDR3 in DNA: TGCGCCAGCAGTACCGGGACAGGGCATGAAAAACTGTTTTTT. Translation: CASSTGTGHEKLFF.

The CDR3 DNA reads as TGTGCCACCTCCCCGGCGGGGGGGCGGGATACGCAGTATTTT. The encoded protein is CATSPAGGRDTQYF. The chain links TRBV11-2 to TRBJ2-3; the match to TRBD2 covers 9 bases. With 10 bases clipped from V and 6 bases from J, the junction kept 11 bases outside the gene matches. CDR3 length equals 14 residues. Germline V gives CDR1 SGHAT, CDR2 FQNNGV. Looking up the rest from reference TRBV11-2 and TRBJ2-3 gives the full variable domain: EAGVAQSPRYKIIEKRQSVAFWCNPISGHATLYWYQQILGQGPKLLIQFQNNGVVDDSQLPKDRFSAERLKGVDSTLKIQPAKLEDSAVYLCATSPAGGRDTQYFGPGTRLTVL.

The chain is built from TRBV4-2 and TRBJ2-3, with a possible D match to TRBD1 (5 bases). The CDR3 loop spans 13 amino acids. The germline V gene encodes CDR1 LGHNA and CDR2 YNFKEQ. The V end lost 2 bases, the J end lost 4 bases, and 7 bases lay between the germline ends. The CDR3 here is CASSQRGADTQYF. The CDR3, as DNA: TGTGCCAGCAGCCAAAGGGGCGCAGATACGCAGTATTTT.

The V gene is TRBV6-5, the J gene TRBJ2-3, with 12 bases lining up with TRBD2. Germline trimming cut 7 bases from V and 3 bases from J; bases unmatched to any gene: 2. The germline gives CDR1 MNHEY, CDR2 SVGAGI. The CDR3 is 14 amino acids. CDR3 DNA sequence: TGTGCCAGCACCCTAGCGGGAGGGACAGATACGCAGTATTTT. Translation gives CASTLAGGTDTQYF.

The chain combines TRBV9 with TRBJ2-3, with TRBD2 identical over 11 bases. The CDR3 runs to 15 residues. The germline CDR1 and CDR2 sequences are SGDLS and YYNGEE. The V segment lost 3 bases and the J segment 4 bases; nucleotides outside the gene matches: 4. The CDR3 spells CASSGSGRAADTQYF. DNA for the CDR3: TGTGCCAGCAGCGGTAGCGGGAGGGCCGCAGATACGCAGTATTTT. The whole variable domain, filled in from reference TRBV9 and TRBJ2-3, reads DSGVTQTPKHLITATGQRVTLRCSPRSGDLSVYWYQQSLDQGLQFLIQYYNGEERAKGNILERFSAQQFPDLHSELNLSSLELGDSALYFCASSGSGRAADTQYFGPGTRLTVL.

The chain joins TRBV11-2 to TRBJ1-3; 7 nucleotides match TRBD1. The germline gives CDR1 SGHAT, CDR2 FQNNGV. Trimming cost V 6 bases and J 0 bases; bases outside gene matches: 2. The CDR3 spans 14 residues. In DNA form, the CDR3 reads TGTGCCAGCAGGGACAGGAGCTCTGGAAACACCATATATTTT. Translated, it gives CASRDRSSGNTIYF.

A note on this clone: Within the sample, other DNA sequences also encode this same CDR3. The CDR3 bases are TGTGCCAGCAGTGAACAGGGGGCGGAGGGCTACACCTTC. Its translation is CASSEQGAEGYTF. The chain recombines TRBV28 with TRBJ1-2, with 9 positions matching TRBD1. The germline CDR1 and CDR2 sequences are MDHEN and SYDVKM. With V trimmed by 5 bases and J by 8 bases, 6 bases remained unmatched. The CDR3 length is 13 residues.

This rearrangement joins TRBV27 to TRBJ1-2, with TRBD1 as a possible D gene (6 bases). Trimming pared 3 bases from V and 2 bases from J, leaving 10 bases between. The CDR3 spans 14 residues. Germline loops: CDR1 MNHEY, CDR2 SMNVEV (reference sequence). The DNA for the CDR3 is TGTGCCAGCAGTTTTCAGGGGCCCAACTATGGCTACACCTTC. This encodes CASSFQGPNYGYTF.

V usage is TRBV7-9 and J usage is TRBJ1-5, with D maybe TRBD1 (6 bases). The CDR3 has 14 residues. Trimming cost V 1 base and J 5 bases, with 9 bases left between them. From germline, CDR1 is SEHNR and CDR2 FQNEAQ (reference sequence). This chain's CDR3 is CASSLDRVDQPQHF. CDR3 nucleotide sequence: TGTGCCAGCAGCTTAGACAGGGTGGATCAGCCCCAGCATTTT. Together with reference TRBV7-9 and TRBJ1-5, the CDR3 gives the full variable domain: DTGVSQNPRHKITKRGQNVTFRCDPISEHNRLYWYRQTLGQGPEFLTYFQNEAQLEKSRLLSDRFSAERPKGSFSTLEIQRTEQGDSAMYLCASSLDRVDQPQHFGDGTRLSIL.

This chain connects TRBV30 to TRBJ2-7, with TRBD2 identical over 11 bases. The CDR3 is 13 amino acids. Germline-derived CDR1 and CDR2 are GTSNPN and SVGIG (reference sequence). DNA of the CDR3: TGTGCGTTTACCGGGACTAGCGGCTACGAGCAGTACTTC. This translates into CAFTGTSGYEQYF.

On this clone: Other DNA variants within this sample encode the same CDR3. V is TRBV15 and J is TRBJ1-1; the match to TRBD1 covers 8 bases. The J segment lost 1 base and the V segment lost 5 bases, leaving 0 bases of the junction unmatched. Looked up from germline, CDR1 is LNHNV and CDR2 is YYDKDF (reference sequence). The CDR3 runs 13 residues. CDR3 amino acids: CATSGTGNTEAFF. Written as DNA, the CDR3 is TGTGCCACCAGCGGGACAGGGAACACTGAAGCTTTCTTT. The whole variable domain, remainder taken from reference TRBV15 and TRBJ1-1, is DAMVIQNPRYQVTQFGKPVTLSCSQTLNHNVMYWYQQKSSQAPKLLFHYYDKDFNNEADTPDNFQSRRPNTSFCFLDIRSPGLGDTAMYLCATSGTGNTEAFFGQGTRLTVV.

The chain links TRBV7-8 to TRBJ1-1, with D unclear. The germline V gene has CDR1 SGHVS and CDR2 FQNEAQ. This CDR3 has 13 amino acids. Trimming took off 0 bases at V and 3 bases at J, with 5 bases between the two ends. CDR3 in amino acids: CASSLAWDTEAFF. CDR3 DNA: TGTGCCAGCAGCTTAGCTTGGGACACTGAAGCTTTCTTT.

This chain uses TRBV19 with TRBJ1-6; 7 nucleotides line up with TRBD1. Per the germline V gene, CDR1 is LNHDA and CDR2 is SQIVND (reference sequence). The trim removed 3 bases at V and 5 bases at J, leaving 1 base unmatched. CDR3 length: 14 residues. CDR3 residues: CASSIQGDNSPLHF. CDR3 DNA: TGTGCCAGTAGTATTCAGGGGGATAATTCACCCCTCCACTTT.

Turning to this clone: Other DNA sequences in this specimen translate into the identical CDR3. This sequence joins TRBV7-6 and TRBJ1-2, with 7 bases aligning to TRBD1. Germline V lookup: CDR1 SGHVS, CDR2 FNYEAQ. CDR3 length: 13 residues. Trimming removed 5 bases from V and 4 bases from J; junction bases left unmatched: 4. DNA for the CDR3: TGTGCCAGCAGCCAAGCAGGGGGCTATGGCTACACCTTC. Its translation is CASSQAGGYGYTF. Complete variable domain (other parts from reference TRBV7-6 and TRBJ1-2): GAGVSQSPRYKVTKRGQDVALRCDPISGHVSLYWYRQALGQGPEFLTYFNYEAQQDKSGLPNDRFSAERPEGSISTLTIQRTEQRDSAMYRCASSQAGGYGYTFGSGTRLTVV.

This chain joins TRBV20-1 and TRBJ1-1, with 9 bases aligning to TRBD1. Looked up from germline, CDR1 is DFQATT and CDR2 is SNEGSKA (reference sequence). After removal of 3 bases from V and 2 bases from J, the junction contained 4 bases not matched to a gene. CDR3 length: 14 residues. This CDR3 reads CSASKQGANTEAFF. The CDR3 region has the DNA TGCAGTGCTAGTAAACAGGGGGCTAACACTGAAGCTTTCTTT.

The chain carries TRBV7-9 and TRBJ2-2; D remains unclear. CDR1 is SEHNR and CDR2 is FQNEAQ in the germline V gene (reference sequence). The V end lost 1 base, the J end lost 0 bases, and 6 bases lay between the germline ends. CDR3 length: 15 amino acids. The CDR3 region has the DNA TGTGCCAGCAGCTTAGGGCTGGCGAACACCGGGGAGCTGTTTTTT. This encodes CASSLGLANTGELFF.